This T cell receptor beta chain was captured in a study of blood T cell repertoires in COVID-19. Study information: Sites across the United States, Italy and Spain contributed samples from acute and convalescent COVID-19.

Some clones are missing from TCRdb's copy, which holds only in-frame ones; the method was immunoSEQ multiplex PCR. The sample carries about 24,000 clones, 80% to 90% recorded once. The sequence came from a human donor with acute or convalescent COVID-19. The donor label of this sample is uncertain. Sequenced sample: peripheral blood.

Here the CDR3 reads CASSTGQGLGGYTF. For the CDR3, the DNA is TGTGCCAGCAGTACCGGACAGGGCCTAGGCGGCTACACCTTC. V and J are TRBV2 and TRBJ1-2; 8 bases fit TRBD1. Germline CDR1 is SNHLY and CDR2 is FYNNEI. J was trimmed by 8 bases and V by 5 bases; bases with no gene match: 10. This CDR3 is 14 amino acids long.